The 27 T cell receptor beta chains below all came from one sample that was sequenced in a study of T cells in Graves' hyperthyroidism and ophthalmopathy. The CDR3 regions of TCR beta were amplified from RNA transcripts. TCR CDR3 underwent first-round RT-PCR with the HTBI primer set. TCRdb recomputed calls from the multiplex PCR reads with MiXCR, one row per CDR3 protein. This sample has fewer than 650,000 distinct CDR3 sequences, with approximately 14% found just once. Sequenced material: blood. Receptors originate from a woman aged 18-29 years with Graves' ophthalmopathy.

This clonotype was seen many times. The chain joins TRBV12-3 or TRBV12-4 to TRBJ2-7; unclear D gene. The CDR3 has 13 amino acids. V gave up 6 bases and J gave up 2 bases, with 11 bases separating them. Here the CDR3 DNA reads TGTGCCAGCAGGCGGACGGACGCCTACGAGCAGTACTTC. Translating it yields CASRRTDAYEQYF.

The chain couples TRBV5-4 to TRBJ2-1, with D possibly being TRBD1 or TRBD2 (7 bases each). Trimming took 2 bases from V and 8 from J, leaving 17 bases between them. The CDR3 extends over 15 amino acids. Per germline, CDR1 SGHNT and CDR2 YYREEE (reference sequence). The CDR3 region is CASSLKGRGPDEQFF. Written as DNA, the CDR3 is TGTGCCAGCAGCTTAAAGGGGAGGGGGCCGGATGAGCAGTTCTTC.

This clonotype was observed many times. The rearrangement joins TRBV28 to TRBJ2-5; D uncertain. Germline values: CDR1 MDHEN, CDR2 SYDVKM. The CDR3 runs to 15 residues. Trimming took 5 bases from V and 0 from J, leaving 13 bases between them. The chain's CDR3 is CASSIGAGHQETQYF. The CDR3 DNA reads as TGTGCCAGCAGTATCGGCGCAGGTCACCAAGAGACCCAGTACTTC.

This clonotype came up many times. The chain uses TRBV19 and TRBJ2-5; maybe TRBD2 (6 bases). The CDR3 totals 15 residues. The germline V and J ends were trimmed by 3 bases and 4 bases, with 15 bases remaining between them. Germline CDR1 and CDR2: LNHDA and SQIVND (reference sequence). CDR3 sequence reads: CASSIRLGGRETQYF. The DNA of the CDR3 is TGTGCCAGTAGTATTCGACTAGGAGGGCGAGAGACCCAGTACTTC.

This clonotype was detected ten times or more. The J gene is TRBJ1-1, the V gene TRBV29-1; maybe TRBD1 (6 bases). The CDR3 length is 12 residues. Germline V gene sequence: CDR1 SQVTM, CDR2 ANQGSEA. V lost 6 bases, J lost 4 bases, and 12 bases lay in between. The chain's CDR3 is CSVAPGVTEAFF. The CDR3 region has the DNA TGCAGCGTAGCTCCAGGGGTCACTGAAGCTTTCTTT.

This clonotype has ten or more counts. V is TRBV27 and J is TRBJ1-1; D is perhaps TRBD1 (5 bases). Between the trimmed V and J ends, which lost 2 bases and 4 bases, there was a span of 14 bases. This CDR3 has 15 amino acids. In germline, CDR1 is MNHEY, CDR2 SMNVEV (reference sequence). CDR3 coding DNA: TGTGCCAGCAGTTTAGTCGGTGGGGGGGTCACTGAAGCTTTCTTT. It is translated as CASSLVGGGVTEAFF.

This clonotype has just a few counts. The chain links TRBV27 to TRBJ1-1, with no clear D. CDR3 length equals 12 residues. Germline lookup yields CDR1 MNHEY and CDR2 SMNVEV (reference sequence). V lost 10 bases, J lost 1 base, and 10 bases lay in between. The CDR3 spells CATLAPNTEAFF. CDR3 in DNA: TGTGCCACCCTAGCTCCGAACACTGAAGCTTTCTTT.

In this sample, this clonotype turned up many times. V is TRBV12-3 or TRBV12-4 and J is TRBJ2-7; D possibly corresponds to TRBD2 (6 bases). Trimming removed 1 base at V and 0 bases at J, with 10 bases between. This CDR3 spans 15 amino acids. In DNA form, the CDR3 reads TGTGCCAGCAGTTTAGTAGCGGCTGCCTCCTACGAGCAGTACTTC. It specifies CASSLVAAASYEQYF.

This clonotype was counted ten times or more. As DNA, the CDR3 is TGTGCCAGCAGTATAGGGACTAGCGGAAGAGAGACCCAGTACTTC. This encodes CASSIGTSGRETQYF. The rearrangement uses TRBV27 and TRBJ2-5; the match to TRBD2 covers 11 bases. The V segment lost 5 bases and the J segment 4 bases; nucleotides outside the gene matches: 6. The CDR3 has 15 residues. CDR1 is MNHEY, CDR2 SMNVEV, per germline (reference sequence).

This clonotype was observed a few times. The rearrangement links TRBV4-1 to TRBJ1-5, with 7 bases fitting TRBD1. Looked up from germline, CDR1 is MGHRA and CDR2 is YSYEKL. The CDR3 loop spans 17 amino acids. After removal of 1 base from V and 4 bases from J, the junction contained 10 bases not matched to a gene. The CDR3 loop reads CASSQVVGGRRNQPQHF. The CDR3, as DNA: TGCGCCAGCAGCCAAGTGGTAGGGGGCCGGCGGAATCAGCCCCAGCATTTT.

This clonotype showed up many times. The chain is built from TRBV9 and TRBJ2-7, with 8 bases that match TRBD2. Germline V CDR1 and CDR2: SGDLS, YYNGEE. The CDR3 runs 15 residues. V lost 0 bases to trimming and J lost 5 bases; unmatched junction nucleotides: 7. The CDR3, as DNA: TGTGCCAGCAGCGTAGGGGGACTAGGACGTGACGAGCAGTACTTC. It specifies CASSVGGLGRDEQYF.

This clonotype appeared many times. The chain uses TRBV20-1 and TRBJ1-5; D call uncertain. The germline CDR1 and CDR2 sequences are DFQATT and SNEGSKA (reference sequence). CDR3 size: 16 residues. V was shortened by 2 bases and J by 2 bases, with 16 bases between the two germline ends. The CDR3 reads CSARIRGWYGNQPQHF. The CDR3 nucleotides read TGCAGTGCTAGAATTCGGGGATGGTATGGCAATCAGCCCCAGCATTTT.

At least ten counts were recorded for this clonotype. The V and J genes are TRBV28 and TRBJ1-5; D is undetermined. The CDR3 spans 13 residues. The V gene lost 10 bases and the J gene lost 2 bases, with 12 bases spanning the gap. Germline assignment: CDR1 MDHEN and CDR2 SYDVKM. The CDR3 sequence is CATLVVGNQPQHF. Here the CDR3 DNA reads TGTGCCACTCTAGTTGTGGGCAATCAGCCCCAGCATTTT. Full variable domain (rest looked up from reference TRBV28 and TRBJ1-5): DVKVTQSSRYLVKRTGEKVFLECVQDMDHENMFWYRQDPGLGLRLIYFSYDVKMKEKGDIPEGYSVSREKKERFSLILESASTNQTSMYLCATLVVGNQPQHFGDGTRLSIL.

This clonotype was picked up many times. The rearrangement uses TRBV5-8 and TRBJ2-1; D unclear. The CDR3 runs 15 residues. Germline CDR1 reads SGHTS; CDR2 reads YDEGEE. V shed 2 bases and J shed 0 bases, with 9 bases lying between them. The CDR3, as DNA: TGTGCCAGCAGCTTTGATACGAGCTCCTACAATGAGCAGTTCTTC. It specifies CASSFDTSSYNEQFF.

This clonotype showed up just a few times. The chain combines TRBV6-1 with TRBJ1-6; no clear D. Trimming took 11 bases from V and 0 from J, leaving 11 bases between them. Per germline, CDR1 MNHNS and CDR2 SASEGT. This CDR3 region has 14 residues. Here the CDR3 reads CAGEMSSYNSPLHF. CDR3 bases: TGTGCCGGTGAAATGAGCTCCTATAATTCACCCCTCCACTTT.

Many counts were recorded for this clonotype. V gene TRBV12-3 or TRBV12-4 combines with J gene TRBJ1-1; D is unclear. Trimming pared 5 bases from V and 6 bases from J, leaving 19 bases between. The CDR3 has 15 residues. In nucleotides, the CDR3 is TGTGCCAGCAGTGGTCCTCCTCAGGAGGTGGCTGAAGCTTTCTTT. It is translated as CASSGPPQEVAEAFF.

There are a few counts of this clonotype. The chain employs TRBV10-3 and TRBJ2-2, with D possibly being TRBD1 (5 bases). CDR3 size: 13 residues. Germline V lookup: CDR1 ENHRY, CDR2 SYGVKD. The V and J ends lost 6 bases and 1 base respectively, with 6 bases between them. The CDR3 sequence is CAISQGNTGELFF. Here the CDR3 DNA reads TGTGCCATCAGCCAGGGGAACACCGGGGAGCTGTTTTTT.

This clonotype was found many times. V gene TRBV27 combines with J gene TRBJ1-1; no clear D. This CDR3 region has 13 residues. Germline V gene data show CDR1 as MNHEY and CDR2 as SMNVEV (reference sequence). V was shortened by 3 bases and J by 6 bases, with 11 bases between the two germline ends. CDR3 sequence reads: CASSLMVEAEAFF. CDR3 in DNA: TGTGCCAGCAGTTTGATGGTAGAAGCTGAAGCTTTCTTT.

This clonotype was observed a few times. The junction departs from germline at one end; a sequencing error may be responsible. The chain uses TRBV20-1 and TRBJ2-7; TRBD2 aligns across 10 bases. The germline gives CDR1 DFQATT, CDR2 SNEGSKA (reference sequence). The CDR3 is made up of 15 amino acids. CDR3 coding DNA: TGCAGTACTAGAGATAAGTCTAGCGGGAGTTGGGAGCAGTACTTC. This gives the protein CSTRDKSSGSWEQYF.

This clonotype was recorded a few times. V is TRBV9 and J is TRBJ1-3; D is unresolved. Germline V CDR1 and CDR2: SGDLS, YYNGEE. The CDR3 length is 13 residues. V lost 5 bases and J 1 base, leaving 7 bases between the germline ends. CDR3 sequence reads: CASSWSSGNTIYF. The CDR3 DNA follows: TGTGCCAGCAGTTGGAGTTCTGGAAACACCATATATTTT.

The table lists this clonotype with many counts. The rearrangement links TRBV2 to TRBJ2-1; TRBD1 agrees at 9 bases. CDR1 is SNHLY, CDR2 FYNNEI, per germline. V lost 6 bases and J lost 7; bases outside the gene matches: 10. CDR3 length: 15 residues. CDR3 DNA sequence: TGTGCCAGCAGACTAGGAGGGACAGGGTTTAATGAGCAGTTCTTC. This sequence encodes CASRLGGTGFNEQFF.

This clonotype has more than one count but fewer than ten. The V gene is TRBV5-5, the J gene TRBJ2-7; TRBD1 agrees at 9 bases. J lost 1 base, V lost 0 bases, and 8 bases had no gene match. This CDR3 is 17 amino acids long. Germline V gives CDR1 SGHKS, CDR2 YYEKEE (reference sequence). In DNA form, the CDR3 reads TGTGCCAGCAGCTTGGGACAGGGACAGGGAGGGTCCTACGAGCAGTACTTC. This encodes CASSLGQGQGGSYEQYF.

This CDR3 is CATQKNSRDRVYGYTF. CDR3 nucleotide sequence: TGTGCCACCCAAAAAAACTCCCGGGACAGAGTTTATGGCTACACCTTC. The gene calls are TRBV10-3 and TRBJ1-2, with 7 nucleotides matching TRBD1. The V segment lost 10 bases and the J segment 5 bases; nucleotides outside the gene matches: 19. Germline values: CDR1 ENHRY, CDR2 SYGVKD. The CDR3 has 16 residues.

This clonotype appeared many times. This chain joins TRBV12-3 or TRBV12-4 and TRBJ1-1; maybe TRBD1 (5 bases). V was clipped by 1 base and J by 1 base, with 10 bases between them. The CDR3 consists of 15 residues. CDR3 DNA sequence: TGTGCCAGCAGTTTAGGTTGGGACCAGAACACTGAAGCTTTCTTT. Amino acid sequence: CASSLGWDQNTEAFF.

Comment on this clonotype: A much larger clone sits a single nucleotide away, making a read error possible. Because the CDR3 is missing its conserved closing phenylalanine or tryptophan, this is likely a read error. V gene TRBV12-3 or TRBV12-4 combines with J gene TRBJ1-1; TRBD1 is a possible D gene (5 bases). The CDR3 spans 13 residues. The V end was cut by 7 bases, the J end by 1 base, with 10 bases between. CDR3 nucleotide sequence: TGTGCCAGCACCCCTGGGGCGAACACTGAAGCTTTCTTA. It encodes CASTPGANTEAFL.

The sample holds many counts of this clonotype. V is TRBV7-9 and J is TRBJ1-3, with a possible D match to TRBD1 (6 bases). The V and J ends lost 5 bases and 0 bases respectively, with 14 bases between them. The CDR3 sequence is 16 residues long. Germline lookup yields CDR1 SEHNR and CDR2 FQNEAQ (reference sequence). The chain's CDR3 is CASSRDKAHSGNTIYF. The CDR3 nucleotides are TGTGCCAGCAGCCGGGACAAGGCCCACTCTGGAAACACCATATATTTT.

In regard to this clonotype: Its ends do not fully match the called genes, so a read error is possible. V is TRBV7-9 and J is TRBJ2-7; D possibly corresponds to TRBD1 (8 bases). Germline CDR1 SEHNR, CDR2 FQNEAQ (reference sequence). The CDR3 contains 16 residues. DNA of the CDR3: TGTACCAGCAGCTCCACCACAGGGGGGGACTCCTACGAGCAGTACTTC. Protein: CTSSSTTGGDSYEQYF.